This TCR beta chain came from a study of blood T cell repertoires in COVID-19. Background on the study: Acute and convalescent COVID-19 samples came from the United States, Italy and Spain. In each case, the material was cDNA or gDNA derived from T cells, B-cell-depleted T cells, or PBMCs.

CDR3 length equals 15 residues. From germline, CDR1 is LNHDA and CDR2 SQIVND (reference sequence). The germline V and J ends were trimmed by 5 bases and 6 bases, with 16 bases remaining between them. Original processing notes: Reference gene primer amplification yielded estimated nucleated cell counts. TCRdb keeps only in-frame clones here, not all; method: immunoSEQ multiplex PCR. V and J calls and clone size are copied from that table; D and trimming were computed from the DNA. The table lists approximately 240,000 clones, over 80% of them singletons, with around 5.9% in the top ten. V and J are TRBV19 and TRBJ1-4, with D possibly being TRBD1 (5 bases). Sequencing was performed on peripheral blood. This receptor was identified in a human donor in a cohort sampled during active COVID-19. CDR3 coding DNA: TGTGCCAGTAGTCCCCGGACTAGGGGCTATGAAAAACTGTTTTTT. Its protein is CASSPRTRGYEKLFF.